A selection of T cell receptor beta chains follows, all from one sample in a study of blood T cells in healthy people across ages. One entry per CDR3 protein results from TCRdb running MiXCR on the 5' RACE reads. Of 800,000 to 950,000 distinct CDR3 sequences listed, around 36% are singletons. Sequencing was done on a sample of blood. The source is a man younger than 30 in good health. Both conserved end residues are part of each CDR3. The order of the fields is J gene, V gene, D gene, clone size, CDR3 protein, CDR3 DNA. D genes are given only for firm matches. Rows give clone size only sometimes, using once, few, many, or a class for an expanded clone.

TRBJ2-1 TRBV29-1 - - CSVGRVGNEQFF TGCAGCGTTGGGAGGGTAGGGAATGAGCAGTTCTTC
TRBJ2-7 TRBV20-1 TRBD1 - CSARTGGPLLYEQYF TGCAGTGCGAGAACAGGGGGACCCCTACTCTACGAGCAGTACTTC
TRBJ1-4 TRBV20-1 - - CSARRRRATNEKLFF TGCAGTGCTAGGAGAAGGCGTGCAACTAATGAAAAACTGTTTTTT
TRBJ1-3 TRBV12-3/TRBV12-4 - - CASRRRGFSGNTIYF TGTGCCAGCAGGCGAAGGGGTTTTTCTGGAAACACCATATATTTT
TRBJ1-4 TRBV12-3/TRBV12-4 TRBD1 - CASSSPVDRGSEKLFF TGTGCCAGCAGTTCGCCTGTGGACAGGGGCAGTGAAAAACTGTTTTTT
TRBJ2-2 TRBV12-3/TRBV12-4 TRBD2 few CASRPGTTTGELFF TGTGCCAGCAGACCTGGGACTACCACCGGGGAGCTGTTTTTT
TRBJ2-1 TRBV28 TRBD1 few CASSLLGPPGQGLENEQFF TGTGCCAGCAGTTTACTCGGCCCCCCGGGACAGGGGTTGGAAAATGAGCAGTTCTTC
TRBJ2-5 TRBV7-9 - - CASSLLLGLQETQYF TGTGCCAGCAGCTTACTGCTGGGACTCCAAGAGACCCAGTACTTC
TRBJ1-2 TRBV10-3 - - CAISPTENYGYTF TGTGCCATCAGCCCGACAGAGAACTATGGCTACACCTTC
TRBJ2-7 TRBV7-2 TRBD1 many CANKDRVDEQYF TGTGCCAACAAGGACAGGGTAGACGAGCAGTACTTC
TRBJ1-1 TRBV5-1 TRBD1 few CASSATTGSTEAFF TGCGCCAGCAGCGCAACGACAGGGTCCACTGAAGCTTTCTTT
TRBJ2-7 TRBV29-1 - - CSVHLNVESEQYF TGCAGCGTCCACCTGAATGTAGAAAGCGAGCAGTACTTC
TRBJ1-2 TRBV10-3 - few CAISGARSNYGYTF TGTGCCATCAGTGGGGCAAGGAGCAACTATGGCTACACCTTC
TRBJ2-5 TRBV7-9 - many CASSSEQTQYF TGTGCCAGCAGCTCGGAACAGACCCAGTACTTC
TRBJ2-5 TRBV14 TRBD1 - CASSQDFGTGAETQYF TGTGCCAGCAGCCAAGATTTTGGGACAGGGGCAGAGACCCAGTACTTC
TRBJ2-3 TRBV12-3/TRBV12-4 TRBD2 many CASSLRLAGGTDTQYF TGTGCCAGCAGTTTGAGACTAGCGGGGGGCACAGATACGCAGTATTTT
TRBJ1-1 TRBV6-6 TRBD1 few CASSGTDKNTEAFF TGTGCCAGCAGTGGGACAGACAAAAACACTGAAGCTTTCTTT
TRBJ1-6 TRBV7-2 - - CASSLAIPRAHGSPLHF TGTGCCAGCAGCTTAGCGATTCCCCGGGCACACGGTTCACCCCTCCACTTT
TRBJ2-3 TRBV9 TRBD1 many CASSVDPAGTGALDTQYF TGTGCCAGCAGCGTAGACCCCGCCGGGACAGGGGCTTTGGATACGCAGTATTTT
TRBJ2-1 TRBV29-1 - many CSFLGSNEQFF TGCAGCTTCTTAGGTTCTAATGAGCAGTTCTTC
TRBJ1-5 TRBV20-1 - few CSAEVDRNQPQHF TGCAGTGCCGAAGTGGACAGAAATCAGCCCCAGCATTTT
TRBJ1-2 TRBV12-3/TRBV12-4 - - CASSLEMSRAGYTF TGTGCCAGCAGTTTAGAGATGTCCCGCGCTGGCTACACCTTC
TRBJ1-2 TRBV5-5 - few CASSLVITNYGYTF TGTGCCAGCAGCTTGGTGATCACCAACTATGGCTACACCTTC
TRBJ1-2 TRBV6-5 TRBD1 - CASSTGTGPSSYGYTF TGTGCCAGCAGTACCGGGACAGGACCCTCTTCGTATGGCTACACCTTC
TRBJ1-1 TRBV28 TRBD1 few CASSLWQGENTEAFF TGTGCCAGCAGTTTATGGCAGGGGGAGAACACTGAAGCTTTCTTT
TRBJ2-7 TRBV29-1 - few CSVEGQESSYEQYF TGCAGCGTTGAAGGACAGGAGAGCTCCTACGAGCAGTACTTC
TRBJ1-1 TRBV7-2 - few CASSLVAGTSTEAFF TGTGCCAGCAGCTTAGTCGCAGGGACCTCGACTGAAGCTTTCTTT
TRBJ1-1 TRBV6-2/TRBV6-3 - few CASNLRWGAEAFF TGTGCCAGCAACCTAAGGTGGGGGGCTGAAGCTTTCTTT
TRBJ2-5 TRBV20-1 TRBD2 few CSAAGLAGSVETQYF TGCAGTGCTGCGGGACTAGCGGGGTCCGTGGAGACCCAGTACTTC
TRBJ2-3 TRBV7-8 TRBD2 - CASSPGLAGPEDTQYF TGTGCCAGCAGCCCAGGACTAGCGGGGCCCGAGGATACGCAGTATTTT
TRBJ2-7 TRBV2 TRBD1 - CASMSLGTGGYEQYF TGTGCCAGCATGTCCCTCGGGACAGGGGGCTACGAGCAGTACTTC